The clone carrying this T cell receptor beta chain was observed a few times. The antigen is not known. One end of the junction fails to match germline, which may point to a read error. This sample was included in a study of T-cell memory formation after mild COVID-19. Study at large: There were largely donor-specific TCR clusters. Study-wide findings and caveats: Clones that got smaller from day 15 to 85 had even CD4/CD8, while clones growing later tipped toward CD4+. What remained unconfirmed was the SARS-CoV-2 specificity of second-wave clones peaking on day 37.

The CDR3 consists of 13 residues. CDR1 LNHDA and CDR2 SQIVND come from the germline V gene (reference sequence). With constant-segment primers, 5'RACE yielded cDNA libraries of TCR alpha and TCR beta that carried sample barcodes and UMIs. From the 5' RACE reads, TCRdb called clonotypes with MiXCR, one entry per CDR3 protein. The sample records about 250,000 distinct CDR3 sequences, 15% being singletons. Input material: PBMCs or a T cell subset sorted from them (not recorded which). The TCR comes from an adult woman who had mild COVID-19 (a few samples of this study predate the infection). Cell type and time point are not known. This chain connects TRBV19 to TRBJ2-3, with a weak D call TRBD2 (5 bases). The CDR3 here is CASSMRVRDTKYF. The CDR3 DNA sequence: TGTGCCAGTAGTATGAGGGTTAGAGATACGAAGTATTTT.